The 18 T cell receptor beta chains given below trace back to one sample, sequenced in a study of T-cell memory formation after mild COVID-19. TCRdb re-called the 5' RACE reads through MiXCR, storing one row per CDR3 protein. The sample lists around 530,000 distinct CDR3 sequences, about 20% occurring once. Sequencing was done on a sample of PBMCs or a T cell subset sorted from them (not recorded which). The source of these receptors is an adult woman who had mild COVID-19 (a few samples of this study predate the infection). Cell type and time point are not known.

The chain combines TRBV12-3 or TRBV12-4 with TRBJ2-1; 8 nucleotides match TRBD2. The CDR3 is made up of 14 amino acids. J lost 4 bases, V lost 7 bases, and 6 bases had no gene match. This CDR3 reads CASTVLAVYNEQFF. The CDR3 coding sequence is TGTGCCAGCACCGTACTAGCGGTTTACAATGAGCAGTTCTTC.

This clonotype turned up a few times. The rearrangement joins TRBV19 to TRBJ1-2; D may be TRBD1 (5 bases). V was cut by 0 bases and J by 8 bases, with 16 bases left in between. This CDR3 has 15 amino acids. The germline CDR1 and CDR2 sequences are LNHDA and SQIVND (reference sequence). In DNA form, the CDR3 reads TGTGCCAGTAGTATAGATCAGGGCAGAACAGCGGGCTACACCTTC. This encodes CASSIDQGRTAGYTF.

The chain links TRBV29-1 to TRBJ1-1; D not resolved. The V gene's germline CDR1 is SQVTM and CDR2 ANQGSEA. This CDR3 has 11 residues. The V gene lost 7 bases and the J gene lost 1 base, with 7 bases spanning the gap. The DNA of the CDR3 is TGCAGCGGGCAGGAGAACACTGAAGCTTTCTTT. As protein: CSGQENTEAFF.

The V call is TRBV29-1, the J call TRBJ2-7; D is undetermined. V dropped 4 bases and J dropped 5 bases, with 6 bases sitting between them. The V gene's germline CDR1 is SQVTM and CDR2 ANQGSEA. The CDR3 has 10 amino acids. The CDR3 DNA is TGCAGCGTTGGTGTGCACGAGCAGTACTTC. It codes for CSVGVHEQYF.

This clonotype occurred once. The genes are TRBV12-3 or TRBV12-4 and TRBJ2-5; 10 nucleotides match TRBD1. V lost 6 bases and J lost 0; bases outside the gene matches: 7. The CDR3 consists of 16 residues. The CDR3 sequence: CASRKGQGIDQETQYF. The CDR3, as DNA: TGTGCCAGCAGAAAGGGACAGGGGATCGACCAAGAGACCCAGTACTTC.

The V and J genes are TRBV6-2 or TRBV6-3 and TRBJ2-1, with D maybe TRBD2 (6 bases). CDR1 is MNHEY, CDR2 SVGEGT, per germline. CDR3 length equals 16 residues. Deletions cut 8 bases from V and 0 bases from J, with 17 bases between. The CDR3 sequence: CASRDSRWSSYNEQFF. CDR3 coding DNA: TGTGCCAGCCGGGACTCGCGATGGAGCTCCTACAATGAGCAGTTCTTC.

The chain combines TRBV7-2 with TRBJ1-4; D gene uncertain. V lost 1 base, J lost 0 bases, and 15 bases lay in between. Germline V gives CDR1 SGHTA, CDR2 FQGNSA. The CDR3 covers 18 residues. The CDR3 region has the DNA TGTGCCAGCAGCTTAGGGTGGCAGAGCGGGGCAACTAATGAAAAACTGTTTTTT. Amino acid sequence: CASSLGWQSGATNEKLFF.

This chain connects TRBV11-3 to TRBJ1-1; D is uncertain. Trimming stripped 2 bases from V and 10 bases from J, with 14 bases between. The CDR3 runs to 13 residues. Germline V gives CDR1 SGHNT, CDR2 YENEEA. CDR3 protein: CASSLYGLPGAFF. CDR3 bases: TGTGCCAGCAGCTTATATGGGCTTCCCGGAGCTTTCTTT.

This sequence joins TRBV20-1 and TRBJ2-7, with D tentatively TRBD2 (6 bases). The CDR3 loop spans 14 amino acids. Germline V gene lookup returns CDR1 DFQATT and CDR2 SNEGSKA (reference sequence). V dropped 3 bases and J dropped 6 bases, with 18 bases sitting between them. The CDR3 region is CSARGRGRLFEQYF. As DNA, the CDR3 is TGCAGTGCTAGGGGGCGGGGACGGCTTTTCGAGCAGTACTTC.

This sequence joins TRBV7-9 and TRBJ2-5; no firm D call. This CDR3 is 16 amino acids long. Germline-derived CDR1 and CDR2 are SEHNR and FQNEAQ (reference sequence). V was cut by 1 base and J by 1 base, with 13 bases left in between. The CDR3 coding sequence is TGTGCCAGCAGCTTAGGCCCATCCAGAGGCCAAGAGACCCAGTACTTC. This translates into CASSLGPSRGQETQYF.

The chain has TRBV6-2 or TRBV6-3 and TRBJ2-1; 7 nucleotides align to TRBD2. Germline CDR1 and CDR2: MNHEY and SVGEGT. The CDR3 consists of 14 residues. V lost 6 bases to trimming and J lost 6 bases; unmatched junction nucleotides: 8. CDR3 amino acids: CASRGRDFINEQFF. The DNA of the CDR3 is TGTGCCAGCAGGGGGAGGGACTTCATCAATGAGCAGTTCTTC.

This chain connects TRBV7-9 to TRBJ2-3; D ambiguous. Germline V gene sequence: CDR1 SEHNR, CDR2 FQNEAQ (reference sequence). Trimming cost V 5 bases and J 2 bases, with 17 bases left between them. CDR3 size: 16 residues. This chain's CDR3 is CASSPHLAQLTDTQYF. The CDR3 DNA reads as TGTGCCAGCAGCCCACACTTAGCCCAGCTCACAGATACGCAGTATTTT. The whole variable domain, filled in from reference TRBV7-9 and TRBJ2-3, reads DTGVSQNPRHKITKRGQNVTFRCDPISEHNRLYWYRQTLGQGPEFLTYFQNEAQLEKSRLLSDRFSAERPKGSFSTLEIQRTEQGDSAMYLCASSPHLAQLTDTQYFGPGTRLTVL.

The chain carries TRBV7-9 and TRBJ1-1, with D uncertain. Germline-derived CDR1 and CDR2 are SEHNR and FQNEAQ (reference sequence). The CDR3 loop spans 14 amino acids. V lost 4 bases and J lost 0, with 9 bases in between. CDR3 sequence (DNA): TGTGCCAGCAGCTCGAGGTCAGTGAACACTGAAGCTTTCTTT. It is translated as CASSSRSVNTEAFF.

This clonotype was seen only a few times. The V call is TRBV6-2 or TRBV6-3, the J call TRBJ1-2; possible D gene TRBD1, 5 bases. Germline loops: CDR1 MNHEY, CDR2 SVGEGT. The CDR3 length is 16 residues. With 5 bases removed from V and 7 bases from J, the gap between germline ends came to 23 bases. The CDR3 region has the DNA TGTGCCAGCAGTGCAGCCCGGGACGGAAAAGCAGGTGGCTACACCTTC. The encoded protein is CASSAARDGKAGGYTF.

J is TRBJ1-1 and V is TRBV7-8; D is ambiguous. V lost 0 bases to trimming and J lost 5 bases, with 10 bases between them. The CDR3 is made up of 14 amino acids. Germline lookup yields CDR1 SGHVS and CDR2 FQNEAQ. CDR3 region: CASSLATYGTEAFF. The CDR3 region has the DNA TGTGCCAGCAGCTTAGCGACCTATGGAACTGAAGCTTTCTTT.

This clonotype was seen a few times. The chain combines TRBV12-3 or TRBV12-4 with TRBJ1-6; 8 bases agree with TRBD1. The CDR3 length is 14 residues. Germline trimming cut 4 bases from V and 8 bases from J; bases unmatched to any gene: 4. The CDR3 sequence: CASSSDRDYSPLHF. CDR3 coding DNA: TGTGCCAGCAGTTCGGACAGGGACTATTCACCCCTCCACTTT.

In its sample, this clonotype was seen a few times. The chain joins TRBV6-2 or TRBV6-3 to TRBJ2-7, with TRBD2 matching over 13 bases. There are 17 residues in the CDR3. Trimming cost V 2 bases and J 3 bases; bases outside gene matches: 7. Per germline, CDR1 MNHEY and CDR2 SVGEGT. The CDR3, as DNA: TGTGCCAGCAGTTACGCGGGACTAGCGGGACGTAACTACGAGCAGTACTTC. This encodes CASSYAGLAGRNYEQYF.

This clonotype turned up a few times. The rearrangement uses TRBV5-1 and TRBJ2-2; 14 nucleotides line up with TRBD2. Germline values: CDR1 SGHRS, CDR2 YFSETQ. CDR3 length equals 17 residues. J lost 1 base, V lost 5 bases, and 4 bases had no gene match. The CDR3 loop is CASRTGLAGVNTGELFF. The CDR3 DNA is TGCGCCAGCAGGACGGGACTAGCGGGGGTGAACACCGGGGAGCTGTTTTTT.